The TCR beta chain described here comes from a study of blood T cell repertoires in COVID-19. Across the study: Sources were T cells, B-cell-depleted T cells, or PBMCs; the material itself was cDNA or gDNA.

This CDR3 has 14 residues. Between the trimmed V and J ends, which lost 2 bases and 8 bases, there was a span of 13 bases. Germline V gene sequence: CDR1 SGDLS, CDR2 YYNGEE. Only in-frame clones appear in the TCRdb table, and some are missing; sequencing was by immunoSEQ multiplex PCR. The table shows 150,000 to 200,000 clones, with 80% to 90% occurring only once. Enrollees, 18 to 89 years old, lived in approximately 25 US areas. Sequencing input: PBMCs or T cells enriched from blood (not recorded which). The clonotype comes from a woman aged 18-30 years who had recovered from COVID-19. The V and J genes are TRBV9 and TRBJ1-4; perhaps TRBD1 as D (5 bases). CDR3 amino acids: CASSVAGKWEKLFF. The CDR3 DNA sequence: TGTGCCAGCAGCGTCGCAGGGAAGTGGGAAAAACTGTTTTTT.